Each of the 27 T cell receptor beta chains below was sequenced from the same sample in a study of T cell responses to AZD1222 COVID-19 vaccine. TCRdb's table, derived via immunoSEQ multiplex PCR, lists solely in-frame clones and lacks some. The repertoire has 100,000 to 150,000 clones, about 88% of them found once; the top ten carry less than 30%. The source material was peripheral blood, sampled on day 0 of AZD1222 vaccination. All receptors come from an adult in good health.

The V and J genes are TRBV14 and TRBJ2-2, with 8 nucleotides matching TRBD1. The CDR3 consists of 17 residues. Germline V gene data show CDR1 as SGHDN and CDR2 as FVKESK. V was pared by 6 bases and J by 1 base, with 10 bases of the junction left unmatched. The CDR3 DNA is TGTGCCAGCAGACGCTCAGGGGGCGCGGGGAACACCGGGGAGCTGTTTTTT. Translated: CASRRSGGAGNTGELFF.

The chain recombines TRBV6-5 with TRBJ2-5, with unresolved D. Germline-derived CDR1 and CDR2 are MNHEY and SVGAGI. Trimming pared 2 bases from V and 4 bases from J, leaving 11 bases between. The CDR3 runs 14 residues. CDR3: CASSYRAGRETQYF. The CDR3 nucleotides are TGTGCCAGCAGTTACCGGGCTGGTAGAGAGACCCAGTACTTC.

The gene calls are TRBV19 and TRBJ1-2, with a weak D call TRBD1 (6 bases). Trimming cost V 2 bases and J 5 bases, with 27 bases left between them. Germline CDR1 LNHDA, CDR2 SQIVND (reference sequence). The CDR3 sequence is 19 residues long. The CDR3 nucleotides are TGTGCCAGTAGTATACCCATCCTCGACAGGCCTCAAACCGATTATGGCTACACCTTC. This codes for CASSIPILDRPQTDYGYTF.

This CDR3 is CAIGPNTGELFF. In DNA, the CDR3 is TGTGCCATCGGACCCAACACCGGGGAGCTGTTTTTT. V is TRBV10-3 and J is TRBJ2-2; D is uncertain. Germline V gives CDR1 ENHRY, CDR2 SYGVKD. CDR3 size: 12 residues. V was shortened by 8 bases and J by 2 bases, with 6 bases between the two germline ends.

This CDR3 is CASSQVHGAIPSNYGYTF. DNA for the CDR3: TGTGCCAGCAGCCAAGTTCATGGAGCGATCCCTTCTAACTATGGCTACACCTTC. This chain links TRBV3-1 (or the pseudogene TRBV3-2) with TRBJ1-2; D call uncertain. CDR1 and CDR2 (germline): LGHDT, YNNKEL (reference sequence). This CDR3 contains 18 residues. Trimming removed 1 base from V and 0 bases from J, with 18 bases in between.

The gene calls are TRBV5-1 and TRBJ1-5; D unclear. Looked up from germline, CDR1 is SGHRS and CDR2 is YFSETQ. Trimming pared 0 bases from V and 0 bases from J, leaving 7 bases between. CDR3 length: 15 residues. The CDR3 sequence is CASSLDGDSNQPQHF. For the CDR3, the DNA is TGCGCCAGCAGCTTGGACGGAGATAGCAATCAGCCCCAGCATTTT.

The rearrangement links TRBV6-2 or TRBV6-3 to TRBJ2-4, with 8 nucleotides matching TRBD1. CDR3 size: 16 residues. Germline trimming cut 3 bases from V and 6 bases from J; bases unmatched to any gene: 10. CDR1 is MNHEY and CDR2 is SVGEGT in the germline V gene. Here the CDR3 DNA reads TGTGCCAGCAGTTATAGGACAGGGTCTAGGGGAAACATTCAGTACTTC. Its protein is CASSYRTGSRGNIQYF.

The V and J genes are TRBV27 and TRBJ2-7, with TRBD1 matching over 11 bases. CDR1 is MNHEY and CDR2 is SMNVEV in the germline V gene (reference sequence). This CDR3 is built from 16 residues. With V trimmed by 4 bases and J by 4 bases, 9 bases remained unmatched. CDR3: CASSSTSGQGGYEQYF. CDR3 DNA: TGTGCCAGCAGTTCGACATCGGGACAGGGGGGTTACGAGCAGTACTTC.

The chain couples TRBV15 to TRBJ2-1; no firm D call. Trimming removed 1 base at V and 8 bases at J, with 6 bases between. Germline loops: CDR1 LNHNV, CDR2 YYDKDF (reference sequence). The CDR3 extends over 12 amino acids. The CDR3 loop is CATSRVHDEQFF. As DNA, the CDR3 is TGTGCCACCAGCAGAGTCCACGATGAGCAGTTCTTC.

V is TRBV7-9 and J is TRBJ1-4; 7 nucleotides line up with TRBD1. Germline loops: CDR1 SEHNR, CDR2 FQNEAQ (reference sequence). The CDR3 consists of 14 residues. V shed 5 bases, J shed 4 bases, and the junction held 4 bases outside the gene matches. CDR3 loop: CASSASGGNEKLFF. CDR3 sequence (DNA): TGTGCCAGCAGCGCCTCAGGGGGTAATGAAAAACTGTTTTTT. The whole variable domain, remainder taken from reference TRBV7-9 and TRBJ1-4, is DTGVSQNPRHKITKRGQNVTFRCDPISEHNRLYWYRQTLGQGPEFLTYFQNEAQLEKSRLLSDRFSAERPKGSFSTLEIQRTEQGDSAMYLCASSASGGNEKLFFGSGTQLSVL.

This chain links TRBV19 with TRBJ1-2; D gene unclear. Trimming pared 3 bases from V and 4 bases from J, leaving 9 bases between. Germline V gene data show CDR1 as LNHDA and CDR2 as SQIVND (reference sequence). The CDR3 covers 13 residues. CDR3 nucleotides: TGTGCCAGTAGTATCCACGGAACCTATGGCTACACCTTC. Translation: CASSIHGTYGYTF.

This CDR3 reads CASSSTPRDTQYF. DNA for the CDR3: TGCGCCAGCAGCAGCACCCCTCGAGATACGCAGTATTTT. This chain uses TRBV5-1 with TRBJ2-3, with D unresolved. V lost 4 bases to trimming and J lost 5 bases, with 11 bases between them. This CDR3 comprises 13 residues. Germline V lookup: CDR1 SGHRS, CDR2 YFSETQ. Based on the CDR3 plus reference TRBV5-1 and TRBJ2-3, the full variable domain is KAGVTQTPRYLIKTRGQQVTLSCSPISGHRSVSWYQQTPGQGLQFLFEYFSETQRNKGNFPGRFSGRQFSNSRSEMNVSTLELGDSALYLCASSSTPRDTQYFGPGTRLTVL.

CDR3 amino acids: CASSLTFGIGDNEQFF. In nucleotides, the CDR3 is TGTGCCAGCAGCTTAACATTTGGGATAGGGGACAATGAGCAGTTCTTC. This sequence joins TRBV7-3 and TRBJ2-1, with D possibly matching TRBD1 (5 bases). Germline-derived CDR1 and CDR2 are SGHTA and FQGTGA. V was clipped by 0 bases and J by 5 bases, with 14 bases between them. CDR3 length: 16 amino acids.

This clone was detected a few times. CDR3 DNA sequence: TGTGCCAGCAGCTTAGGGACAGGTGCTAACTATGGCTACACCTTC. It encodes CASSLGTGANYGYTF. V usage is TRBV11-2 and J usage is TRBJ1-2; TRBD1 matches 7 bases. This CDR3 spans 15 amino acids. Germline lookup yields CDR1 SGHAT and CDR2 FQNNGV. V trimming: 1 base; J trimming: 0 bases; junction bases outside the gene matches: 2.

The V call is TRBV4-1, the J call TRBJ2-2; 7 bases line up with TRBD2. Germline loops: CDR1 MGHRA, CDR2 YSYEKL. The CDR3 extends over 16 amino acids. V trimming: 3 bases; J trimming: 3 bases; junction bases outside the gene matches: 7. In DNA form, the CDR3 reads TGCGCCAGCAGCCATCTGGGGGGGTTGGACACCGGGGAGCTGTTTTTT. Translation: CASSHLGGLDTGELFF.

The V and J genes are TRBV12-5 and TRBJ1-2, with D possibly TRBD1 on 6 matching bases. The CDR3 loop spans 15 amino acids. CDR1 is LGHNT and CDR2 is FRNRAP in the germline V gene. The germline V and J ends were trimmed by 3 bases and 0 bases, with 11 bases remaining between them. CDR3 sequence: CASGFSGGSNYGYTF. DNA for the CDR3: TGTGCTAGTGGTTTTAGCGGGGGCTCTAACTATGGCTACACCTTC.

The chain couples TRBV10-3 to TRBJ2-2, with D hard to call. Germline V gene data show CDR1 as ENHRY and CDR2 as SYGVKD. The CDR3 length is 13 residues. The V end lost 6 bases, the J end lost 3 bases, and 8 bases lay between the germline ends. CDR3 nucleotides: TGTGCCATCAGGGACGGTTACACCGGGGAGCTGTTTTTT. This codes for CAIRDGYTGELFF.

This chain links TRBV5-1 with TRBJ1-4; 7 nucleotides align to TRBD1. The CDR3 extends over 15 amino acids. Looked up from germline, CDR1 is SGHRS and CDR2 is YFSETQ. J was trimmed by 5 bases and V by 4 bases; bases with no gene match: 8. CDR3 DNA: TGCGCCAGCAGCGCCGAAGGGACAGCGAATGAAAAACTGTTTTTT. It yields the protein CASSAEGTANEKLFF.

The rearrangement uses TRBV11-2 and TRBJ1-5; tentative D call: TRBD1 (5 bases). The CDR3 loop spans 13 amino acids. Trimming cost V 1 base and J 5 bases, with 6 bases left between them. Per the germline V gene, CDR1 is SGHAT and CDR2 is FQNNGV. The DNA for the CDR3 is TGTGCCAGCAGCTTAGGGGGGGATCAGCCCCAGCATTTT. Encoded protein: CASSLGGDQPQHF.

V and J are TRBV9 and TRBJ2-3; 11 bases are shared with TRBD1. Looked up from germline, CDR1 is SGDLS and CDR2 is YYNGEE. Germline trimming cut 4 bases from V and 5 bases from J; bases unmatched to any gene: 9. The length of the CDR3 is 16 residues. The DNA for the CDR3 is TGTGCCAGCAGCAAGAAAGGACAGGGGGCGGAAGATACGCAGTATTTT. Residues: CASSKKGQGAEDTQYF. The full variable domain, in which reference TRBV9 and TRBJ2-3 provide the parts outside the CDR3, is DSGVTQTPKHLITATGQRVTLRCSPRSGDLSVYWYQQSLDQGLQFLIQYYNGEERAKGNILERFSAQQFPDLHSELNLSSLELGDSALYFCASSKKGQGAEDTQYFGPGTRLTVL.

V and J are TRBV30 and TRBJ1-2; TRBD1 matches at 7 bases. Losses at the gene ends were 0 bases for V and 5 bases for J; bases not matched to a gene: 12. The CDR3 consists of 16 residues. Germline CDR1 is GTSNPN and CDR2 is SVGIG (reference sequence). This CDR3 reads CAWSVSSTRGNYGYTF. CDR3 nucleotide sequence: TGTGCCTGGAGTGTATCTTCCACCAGGGGGAATTATGGCTACACCTTC.

The CDR3 is CASSARDGNTEAFF. CDR3 nucleotide sequence: TGTGCCAGCAGTGCACGGGACGGGAACACTGAAGCTTTCTTT. V gene TRBV27 combines with J gene TRBJ1-1; D may be TRBD1 (5 bases). CDR1 is MNHEY, CDR2 SMNVEV, per germline (reference sequence). This CDR3 has 14 amino acids. Trimming cost V 5 bases and J 1 base, with 11 bases left between them.

The chain employs TRBV3-1 (or the pseudogene TRBV3-2) and TRBJ1-1; D perhaps matches TRBD1 (5 bases). In germline, CDR1 is LGHDT, CDR2 YNNKEL (reference sequence). The CDR3 has 14 residues. Trimming took 4 bases from V and 5 from J, leaving 14 bases between them. For the CDR3, the DNA is TGTGCCAGCAGCCGCCTCAGGGAGGGGACTGAAGCTTTCTTT. Its protein product is CASSRLREGTEAFF.

The gene calls are TRBV9 and TRBJ1-4; D not certain. Trimming left V 4 bases short and J 3 bases short, with 7 bases between. The germline V gene encodes CDR1 SGDLS and CDR2 YYNGEE. The CDR3 covers 13 residues. CDR3 sequence (DNA): TGTGCCAGCAGCCCGTCCTCTAATGAAAAACTGTTTTTT. Its translation: CASSPSSNEKLFF.

The chain employs TRBV7-2 and TRBJ1-2; 11 nucleotides align to TRBD1. Germline V gives CDR1 SGHTA, CDR2 FQGNSA. J was trimmed by 5 bases and V by 4 bases; bases with no gene match: 9. This CDR3 has 16 amino acids. The CDR3 sequence is CASSSFQGTGGYGYTF. As DNA, the CDR3 is TGTGCCAGCAGCTCGTTCCAGGGGACAGGGGGGTATGGCTACACCTTC.

The rearrangement joins TRBV10-3 to TRBJ2-2; TRBD1 matches 11 bases. V lost 5 bases, J lost 7 bases, and 6 bases stayed unmatched. This CDR3 has 15 residues. Germline V CDR1 and CDR2: ENHRY, SYGVKD. The CDR3 region is CAISYGQGAIGELFF. The CDR3 DNA is TGTGCCATCAGTTACGGACAGGGGGCGATCGGGGAGCTGTTTTTT.

The rearrangement links TRBV7-9 to TRBJ1-5; perhaps TRBD1 as D (6 bases). The CDR3 consists of 15 residues. Germline CDR1 and CDR2: SEHNR and FQNEAQ (reference sequence). Trimming removed 1 base at V and 1 base at J, with 8 bases between. The CDR3, as DNA: TGTGCCAGCAGCTTAGGGGGGCAGAGCAATCAGCCCCAGCATTTT. Translated, it gives CASSLGGQSNQPQHF. Full variable domain (rest looked up from reference TRBV7-9 and TRBJ1-5): DTGVSQNPRHKITKRGQNVTFRCDPISEHNRLYWYRQTLGQGPEFLTYFQNEAQLEKSRLLSDRFSAERPKGSFSTLEIQRTEQGDSAMYLCASSLGGQSNQPQHFGDGTRLSIL.